These T cell receptor beta chains were read from a single sample in a study of T-cell memory formation after mild COVID-19. TCRdb independently ran MiXCR on the 5' RACE reads; one entry per CDR3 protein. The table lists roughly 610,000 distinct CDR3 sequences, around a sixth of them singletons. Material: PBMCs or a T cell subset sorted from them (not recorded which). The receptors here all came from an adult woman who had mild COVID-19 (a few samples of this study predate the infection). Cell type and time point are not known. Each CDR3 is given with its conserved first and last residue. Fields, in order: clone size, J gene, D gene, V gene, CDR3 DNA, CDR3 protein. A D gene is named only where the DNA matches it firmly. Size is stated for part of the rows, as once, few or many counts, or as a class when the clone is expanded.

clone_size: few; j_call: TRBJ2-3; d_call: TRBD2; v_call: TRBV5-4; cdr3_nt: TGTGCCAGCAGCTACCTAGCGGTTACCACAGATACGCAGTATTTT; cdr3_aa: CASSYLAVTTDTQYF
clone_size: few; j_call: TRBJ1-2; d_call: TRBD1; v_call: TRBV6-1; cdr3_nt: TGTGCCAGCAGAGGGGGGGGACAGGGACTCTATGGCTACACCTTC; cdr3_aa: CASRGGGQGLYGYTF
clone_size: .; j_call: TRBJ2-3; d_call: .; v_call: TRBV12-3/TRBV12-4; cdr3_nt: TGTGCCAGCAGTCCGGGCAGATATACGCAGTATTTT; cdr3_aa: CASSPGRYTQYF
clone_size: .; j_call: TRBJ2-3; d_call: .; v_call: TRBV5-1; cdr3_nt: TGCGCCAGCAGCGTACAAGGGGTCTACATGAGGACAGATACGCAGTATTTT; cdr3_aa: CASSVQGVYMRTDTQYF
clone_size: few; j_call: TRBJ1-1; d_call: TRBD1; v_call: TRBV4-1; cdr3_nt: TGCGCCAGCAGCCGTGGGACAGTTTTAGGGGAAGCTTTCTTT; cdr3_aa: CASSRGTVLGEAFF
clone_size: few; j_call: TRBJ1-5; d_call: .; v_call: TRBV6-1; cdr3_nt: TGTGCCAGCAGTGTAGTAGGTAGCAATCAGCCCCAGCATTTT; cdr3_aa: CASSVVGSNQPQHF
clone_size: .; j_call: TRBJ2-5; d_call: TRBD1; v_call: TRBV6-6; cdr3_nt: TGTGCCAGCAGTTACTCAACAGGGGGACAAGAGACCCAGTACTTC; cdr3_aa: CASSYSTGGQETQYF
clone_size: few; j_call: TRBJ1-6; d_call: .; v_call: TRBV21-1; cdr3_nt: TGTGCCAGCAGCAAGGGACAGGCGCAGACAGTGTTTAATTCACCCCTCCACTTT; cdr3_aa: CASSKGQAQTVFNSPLHF
clone_size: .; j_call: TRBJ2-7; d_call: .; v_call: TRBV29-1; cdr3_nt: TGCAGCGTTGCGGAGGGGAGTAGCGAGCAGTACTTC; cdr3_aa: CSVAEGSSEQYF
clone_size: .; j_call: TRBJ1-3; d_call: .; v_call: TRBV12-3/TRBV12-4; cdr3_nt: TGTGCCAGCAGTTTAAGAGTCTCTGGAAACACCATATATTTT; cdr3_aa: CASSLRVSGNTIYF
clone_size: .; j_call: TRBJ2-7; d_call: .; v_call: TRBV2; cdr3_nt: TGTGCCAGCAGCGCCCTAGCTGGAGGGAGCTCCTACGAGCAGTACTTC; cdr3_aa: CASSALAGGSSYEQYF
clone_size: few; j_call: TRBJ1-2; d_call: .; v_call: TRBV20-1; cdr3_nt: TGCAGTGCTAGGCCGGGGGTTAACTATGGCTACACCTTC; cdr3_aa: CSARPGVNYGYTF
clone_size: .; j_call: TRBJ2-1; d_call: TRBD2; v_call: TRBV4-3; cdr3_nt: TGCGCCAGCAGCGTGGGACTAGCGGGTATCTACAATGAGCAGTTCTTC; cdr3_aa: CASSVGLAGIYNEQFF
clone_size: .; j_call: TRBJ2-6; d_call: TRBD1; v_call: TRBV11-2; cdr3_nt: TGTGCCAGCAGCCCGGGCGGGACAGGTTCTGGGGCCAACGTCCTGACTTTC; cdr3_aa: CASSPGGTGSGANVLTF
clone_size: .; j_call: TRBJ2-7; d_call: .; v_call: TRBV21-1; cdr3_nt: TGTGCCAGCAGCAAGAGGACCACTTCTTACGAGCAGTACTTC; cdr3_aa: CASSKRTTSYEQYF
clone_size: few; j_call: TRBJ1-4; d_call: .; v_call: TRBV23-1; cdr3_nt: TGCGCCAGCAGTCAATGCTACCGGGCGATCGGGGAAAAACTGTTTTTT; cdr3_aa: CASSQCYRAIGEKLFF
clone_size: .; j_call: TRBJ2-6; d_call: .; v_call: TRBV27; cdr3_nt: TGTGCCAGCAGTTTGGACCGAAGCTCTGGGGCCAACGTCCTGACTTTC; cdr3_aa: CASSLDRSSGANVLTF
clone_size: .; j_call: TRBJ1-2; d_call: .; v_call: TRBV11-3; cdr3_nt: TGTGCCAGCAGCTTAGATCCCTTTCTCTATGGCTACACCTTC; cdr3_aa: CASSLDPFLYGYTF
clone_size: few; j_call: TRBJ1-4; d_call: .; v_call: TRBV2; cdr3_nt: TGTGCCAGCAGGACAGTCGATAATGAAAAACTGTTTTTT; cdr3_aa: CASRTVDNEKLFF
clone_size: few; j_call: TRBJ2-7; d_call: TRBD2; v_call: TRBV5-4; cdr3_nt: TGTGCCAGCAGCTTGGTAGGACCTAGCGGGAGAGGGAACGAGCAGTACTTC; cdr3_aa: CASSLVGPSGRGNEQYF